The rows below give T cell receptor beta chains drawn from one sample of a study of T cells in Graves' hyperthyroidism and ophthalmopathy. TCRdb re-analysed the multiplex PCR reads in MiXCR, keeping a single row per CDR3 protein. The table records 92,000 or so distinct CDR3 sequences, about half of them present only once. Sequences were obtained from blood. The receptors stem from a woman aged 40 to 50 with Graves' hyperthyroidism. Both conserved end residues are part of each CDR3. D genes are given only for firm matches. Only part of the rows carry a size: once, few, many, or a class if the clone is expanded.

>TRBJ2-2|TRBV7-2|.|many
TGTGCCAGCAGCTTATCATCGGGGCTAGCTCAAAACACCGGGGAGCTGTTTTTT
CASSLSSGLAQNTGELFF
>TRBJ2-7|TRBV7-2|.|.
TGTGCCGGCAGTGTCGGCAGGGGATACTACGAGCAGTACTTC
CAGSVGRGYYEQYF
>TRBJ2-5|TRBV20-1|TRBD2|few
TGCAGTGCTAGTAATCCGACTAGCGGGAGCGAAGAGACCCAGTACTTC
CSASNPTSGSEETQYF
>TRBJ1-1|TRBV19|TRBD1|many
TGTGCCAGTAGCCCGGACAGGGGGAACACTGAAGCTTTCTTT
CASSPDRGNTEAFF
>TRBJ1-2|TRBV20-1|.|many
TGCAGTGCTACCATCCTTGGGGGTGACTATGGCTACACCTTC
CSATILGGDYGYTF
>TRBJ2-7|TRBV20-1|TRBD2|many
TGCAGTGCTAGATCGGGGGTAGCGGGGCGCTACGAGCAGTACTTC
CSARSGVAGRYEQYF
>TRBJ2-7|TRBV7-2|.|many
TGTGCCAGCAGCCCACCAAACTTCCCCTACGAGCAGTACTTC
CASSPPNFPYEQYF
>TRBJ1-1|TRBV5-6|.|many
TGTGCCAGCAGCTTGTGGGGGCAGTTCTCCGAAGCTTTCTTT
CASSLWGQFSEAFF
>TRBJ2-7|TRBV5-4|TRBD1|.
TGTGCCAGCAGACCGGACAGGGGACCCGAGCAGTACTTC
CASRPDRGPEQYF
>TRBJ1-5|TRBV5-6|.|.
TGTGCCAGCAGCCACACTAGCGGGACACCAAATCAGCCCCAGCATTTT
CASSHTSGTPNQPQHF
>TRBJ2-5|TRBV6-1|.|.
TGTGCCAGCAGCGCCATGATCAGGGCCTCGCGGACCCAGTACTTC
CASSAMIRASRTQYF
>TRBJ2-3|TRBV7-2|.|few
TGTGCCAGCAGCTTGCCTATCACAGATACGCAGTATTTT
CASSLPITDTQYF
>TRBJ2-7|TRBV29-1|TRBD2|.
TGCAGCCTTGGACTAGCGGCTACCACCTACGAGCAGTACTTC
CSLGLAATTYEQYF
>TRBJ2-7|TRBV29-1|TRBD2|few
TGCAGCGTTACTAGCGGATACGAGCAGTACTTC
CSVTSGYEQYF
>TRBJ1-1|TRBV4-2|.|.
TGTGCCAGCGGCCAAGTCAGGCAGTCGAACACTGAAGCTTTCTTT
CASGQVRQSNTEAFF
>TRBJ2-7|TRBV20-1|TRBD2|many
TGCAGTGCTAGGGGACTAGCGGGAGCCTCCTACGAGCAGTACTTC
CSARGLAGASYEQYF
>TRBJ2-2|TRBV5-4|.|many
TGTGCCAGCAGCTTGGGGAGGGGGTTTGCCGGGGAGCTGTTTTTT
CASSLGRGFAGELFF
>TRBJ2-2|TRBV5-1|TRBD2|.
TGCGCCAGCAGCTTGACTAGCGGGAGGCTTAGCGGGGAGCTGTTTTTT
CASSLTSGRLSGELFF
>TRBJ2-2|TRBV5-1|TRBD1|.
TGCGCCAGCAGCTTGGCTTTAATTGATCGGGACAGGTCAAGAGCGAACACCGGGGAGCTGTTTTTT
CASSLALIDRDRSRANTGELFF
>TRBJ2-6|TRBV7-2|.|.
TGTGCCAGCAGCCGTACGGCGGGGGCCAACGTCCTGACTTTC
CASSRTAGANVLTF
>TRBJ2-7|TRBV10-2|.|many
TGCGCCAGCAGTGATAGCGACCCCTCCTACGAGCAGTACTTC
CASSDSDPSYEQYF
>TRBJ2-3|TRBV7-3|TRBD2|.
TGTGCCAGCAGCTTTACACCCGGACTAGCCGGTTATACGCAGTATTTT
CASSFTPGLAGYTQYF
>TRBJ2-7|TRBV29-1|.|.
TGCAGCGTTGGGAGGGACGCCTGGGCCTACGAGCAGTACTTC
CSVGRDAWAYEQYF
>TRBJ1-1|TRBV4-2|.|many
TGTGCCAGCAGCCAGGGCGACAGGATGAACACTGAAGCTTTCTTT
CASSQGDRMNTEAFF
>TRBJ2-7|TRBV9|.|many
TGTGCCAGCAGCGTAGGTCCCGGATTAAATTCCTACGAGCAGTACTTC
CASSVGPGLNSYEQYF
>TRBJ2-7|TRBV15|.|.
TGTGCCACCAGCAGTTATTTTTCCGGGGCTTACGAGCAGTACTTC
CATSSYFSGAYEQYF
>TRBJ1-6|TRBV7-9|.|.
TGTGCCAGCAGCGAGGCGGGCAATTCACCCCTCCACTTT
CASSEAGNSPLHF
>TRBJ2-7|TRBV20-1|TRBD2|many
TGCAGTGCTCCACTAGCGGGAGGTTCCTACGAGCAGTACTTC
CSAPLAGGSYEQYF
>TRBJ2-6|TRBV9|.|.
TGTGCCAGCAGCGTAGAGGACAGTGACTACACTGAAGCTTTC
CASSVEDSDYTEAF
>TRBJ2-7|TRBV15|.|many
TGTGCCACCAGCAGGGGACTTTCTCCCTACGAGCAGTACTTC
CATSRGLSPYEQYF
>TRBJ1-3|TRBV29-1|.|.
TGCAGCGTTGTTGAGGGCACCTATGGCTACACCATATATTTT
CSVVEGTYGYTIYF